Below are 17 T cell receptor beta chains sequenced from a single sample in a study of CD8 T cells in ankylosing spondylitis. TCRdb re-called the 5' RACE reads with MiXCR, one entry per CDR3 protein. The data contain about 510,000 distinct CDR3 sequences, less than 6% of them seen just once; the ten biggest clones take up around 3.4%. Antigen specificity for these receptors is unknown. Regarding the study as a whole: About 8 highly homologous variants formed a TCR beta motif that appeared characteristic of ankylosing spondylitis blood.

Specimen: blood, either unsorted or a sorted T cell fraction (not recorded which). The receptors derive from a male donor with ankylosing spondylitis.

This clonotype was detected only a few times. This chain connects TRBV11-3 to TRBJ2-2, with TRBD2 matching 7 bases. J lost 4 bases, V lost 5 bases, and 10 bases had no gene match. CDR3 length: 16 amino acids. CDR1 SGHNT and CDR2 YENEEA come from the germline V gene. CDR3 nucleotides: TGTGCCAGCAGCCGCCCCAGCGGGACGTCCACCGGGGAGCTGTTTTTT. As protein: CASSRPSGTSTGELFF.

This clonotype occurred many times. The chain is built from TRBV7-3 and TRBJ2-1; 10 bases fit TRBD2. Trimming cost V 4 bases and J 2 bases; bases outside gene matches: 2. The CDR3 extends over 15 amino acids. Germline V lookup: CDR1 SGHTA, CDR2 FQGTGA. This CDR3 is CASSSSGGPYNEQFF. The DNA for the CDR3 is TGTGCCAGCAGCTCTAGCGGGGGTCCCTACAATGAGCAGTTCTTC.

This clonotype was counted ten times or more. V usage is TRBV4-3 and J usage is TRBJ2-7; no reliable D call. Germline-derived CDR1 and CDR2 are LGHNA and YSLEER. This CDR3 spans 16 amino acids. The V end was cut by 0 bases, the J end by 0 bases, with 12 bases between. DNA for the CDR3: TGCGCCAGCAGCCAAGATAGAAGGAGTAGCTCCTACGAGCAGTACTTC. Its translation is CASSQDRRSSSYEQYF.

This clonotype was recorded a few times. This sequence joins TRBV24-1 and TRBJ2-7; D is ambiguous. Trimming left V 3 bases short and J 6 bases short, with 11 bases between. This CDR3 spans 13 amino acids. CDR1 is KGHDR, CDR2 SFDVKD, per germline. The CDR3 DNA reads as TGTGCCACCAGTGATGGTAGCTCTACCGAGCAGTACTTC. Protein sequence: CATSDGSSTEQYF.

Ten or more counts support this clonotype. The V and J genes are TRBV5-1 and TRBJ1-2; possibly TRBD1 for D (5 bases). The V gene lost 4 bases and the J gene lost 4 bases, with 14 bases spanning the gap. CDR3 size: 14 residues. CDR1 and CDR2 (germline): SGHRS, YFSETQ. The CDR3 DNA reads TGCGCCAGCAGCCCCCAGGGATCCATCTATGGCTACACCTTC. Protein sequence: CASSPQGSIYGYTF.

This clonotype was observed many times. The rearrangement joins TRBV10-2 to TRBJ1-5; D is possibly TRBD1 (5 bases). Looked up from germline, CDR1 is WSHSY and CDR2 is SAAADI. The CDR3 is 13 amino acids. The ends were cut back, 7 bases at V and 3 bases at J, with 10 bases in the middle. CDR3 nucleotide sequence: TGCGCCAGCACGGGGCAGCTCAATCAGCCCCAGCATTTT. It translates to CASTGQLNQPQHF.

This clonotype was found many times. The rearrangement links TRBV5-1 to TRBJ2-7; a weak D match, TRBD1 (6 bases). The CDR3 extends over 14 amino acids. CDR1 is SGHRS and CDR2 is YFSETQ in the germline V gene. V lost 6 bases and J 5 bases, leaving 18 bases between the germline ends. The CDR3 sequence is CASNSGQTYHEQYF. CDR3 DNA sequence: TGCGCCAGCAACTCTGGACAGACCTACCACGAGCAGTACTTC.

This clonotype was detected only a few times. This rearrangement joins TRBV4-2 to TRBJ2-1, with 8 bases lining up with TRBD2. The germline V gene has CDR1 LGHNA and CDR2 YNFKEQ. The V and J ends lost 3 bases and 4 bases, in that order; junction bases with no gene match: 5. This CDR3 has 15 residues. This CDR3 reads CASSQPSGGYNEQFF. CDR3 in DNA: TGTGCCAGCAGCCAGCCATCGGGGGGGTACAATGAGCAGTTCTTC.

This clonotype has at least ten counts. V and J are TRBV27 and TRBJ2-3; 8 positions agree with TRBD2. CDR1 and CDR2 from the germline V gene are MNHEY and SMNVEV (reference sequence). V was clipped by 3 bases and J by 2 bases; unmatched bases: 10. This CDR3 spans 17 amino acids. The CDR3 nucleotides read TGTGCCAGCAGTTTGTCGGGGGCTAGCGGGTTCACAGATACGCAGTATTTT. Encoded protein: CASSLSGASGFTDTQYF.

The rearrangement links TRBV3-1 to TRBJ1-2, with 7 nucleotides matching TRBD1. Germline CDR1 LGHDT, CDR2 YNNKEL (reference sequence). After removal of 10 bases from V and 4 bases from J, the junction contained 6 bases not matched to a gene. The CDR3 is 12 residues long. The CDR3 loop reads CATDGTAYGYTF. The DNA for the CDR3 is TGTGCCACAGACGGGACAGCCTATGGCTACACCTTC.

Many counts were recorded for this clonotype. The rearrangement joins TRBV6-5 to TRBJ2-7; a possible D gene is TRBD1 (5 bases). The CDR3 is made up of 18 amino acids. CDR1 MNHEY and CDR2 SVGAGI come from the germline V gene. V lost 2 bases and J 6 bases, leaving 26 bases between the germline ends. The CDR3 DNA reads TGTGCCAGCAGTTACCCGGCGCCTCGGCAGGGCATGCGATCCGAGCAGTACTTC. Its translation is CASSYPAPRQGMRSEQYF.

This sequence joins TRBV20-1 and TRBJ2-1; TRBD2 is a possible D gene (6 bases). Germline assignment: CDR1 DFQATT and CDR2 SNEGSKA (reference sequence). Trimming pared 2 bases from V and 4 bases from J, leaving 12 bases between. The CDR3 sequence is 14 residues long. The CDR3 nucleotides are TGCAGTGCTAGAAAGCTGGGGGGATACAATGAGCAGTTCTTC. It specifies CSARKLGGYNEQFF.

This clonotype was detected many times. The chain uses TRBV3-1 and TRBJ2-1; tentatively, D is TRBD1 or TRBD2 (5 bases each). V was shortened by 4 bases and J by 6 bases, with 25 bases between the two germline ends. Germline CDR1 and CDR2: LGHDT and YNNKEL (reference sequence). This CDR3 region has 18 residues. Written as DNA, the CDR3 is TGTGCCAGCAGCCTGCCCCTCCAACCGGGACGGGGAGTCAATGAGCAGTTCTTC. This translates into CASSLPLQPGRGVNEQFF.

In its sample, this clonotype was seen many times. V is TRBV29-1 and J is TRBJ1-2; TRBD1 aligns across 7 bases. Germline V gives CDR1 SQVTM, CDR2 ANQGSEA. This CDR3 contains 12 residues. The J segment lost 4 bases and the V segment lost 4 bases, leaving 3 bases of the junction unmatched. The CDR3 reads CSVVGTAYGYTF. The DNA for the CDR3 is TGCAGCGTTGTCGGGACAGCCTATGGCTACACCTTC. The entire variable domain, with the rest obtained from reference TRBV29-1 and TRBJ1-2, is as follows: SAVISQKPSRDICQRGTSLTIQCQVDSQVTMMFWYRQQPGQSLTLIATANQGSEATYESGFVIDKFPISRPNLTFSTLTVSNMSPEDSSIYLCSVVGTAYGYTFGSGTRLTVV.

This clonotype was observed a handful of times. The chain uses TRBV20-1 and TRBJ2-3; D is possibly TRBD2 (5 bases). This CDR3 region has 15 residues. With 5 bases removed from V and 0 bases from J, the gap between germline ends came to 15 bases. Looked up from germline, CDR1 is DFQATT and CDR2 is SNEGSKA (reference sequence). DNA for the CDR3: TGCAGTGCTTTGCCACCCAGGACTAGCACAGATACGCAGTATTTT. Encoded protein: CSALPPRTSTDTQYF.

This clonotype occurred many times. The CDR3 reads CASSLELAGGSNEQFF. The CDR3 DNA sequence: TGCGCCAGCAGCTTGGAACTAGCGGGGGGGTCGAATGAGCAGTTCTTC. The chain employs TRBV5-1 and TRBJ2-1; 13 nucleotides align to TRBD2. The CDR3 is 16 amino acids. Germline lookup yields CDR1 SGHRS and CDR2 YFSETQ. Trimming cost V 0 bases and J 7 bases; bases outside gene matches: 4.

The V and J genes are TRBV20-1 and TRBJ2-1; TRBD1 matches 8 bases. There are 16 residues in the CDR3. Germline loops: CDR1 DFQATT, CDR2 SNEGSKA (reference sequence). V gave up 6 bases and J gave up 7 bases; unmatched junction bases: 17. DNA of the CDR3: TGCAGTGCAACCAGGTTTGGAACAGGGGGAATTAATGAGCAGTTCTTC. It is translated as CSATRFGTGGINEQFF.